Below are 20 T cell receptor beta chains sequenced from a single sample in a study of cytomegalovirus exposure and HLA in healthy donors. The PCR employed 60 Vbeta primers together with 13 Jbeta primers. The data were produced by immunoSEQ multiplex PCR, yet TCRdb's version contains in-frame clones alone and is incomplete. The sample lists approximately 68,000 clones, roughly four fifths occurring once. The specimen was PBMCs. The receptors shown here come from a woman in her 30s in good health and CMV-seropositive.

This CDR3 reads CASSLGGLGEQYF. The DNA for the CDR3 is TGTGCCAGCAGCTTAGGGGGTTTAGGCGAGCAGTACTTC. The chain is built from TRBV5-6 and TRBJ2-7, with D maybe TRBD1 (6 bases). Germline V gives CDR1 SGHDT, CDR2 YYEEEE. CDR3 length: 13 amino acids. The germline V and J ends were trimmed by 2 bases and 6 bases, with 12 bases remaining between them.

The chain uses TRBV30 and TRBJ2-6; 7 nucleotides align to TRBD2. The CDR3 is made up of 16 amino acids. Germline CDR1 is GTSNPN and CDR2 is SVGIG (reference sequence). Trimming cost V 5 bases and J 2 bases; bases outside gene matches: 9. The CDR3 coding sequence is TGTGCCTGGTCCGGGGGGTTGAGTACTGGGGCCAACGTCCTGACTTTC. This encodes CAWSGGLSTGANVLTF.

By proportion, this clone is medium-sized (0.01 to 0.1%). The CDR3 DNA reads as TGTGCCAGCAGCGGGACTAGCGTTAGCACAGATACGCAGTATTTT. It encodes CASSGTSVSTDTQYF. The rearrangement uses TRBV6-5 and TRBJ2-3; 10 nucleotides match TRBD2. Looked up from germline, CDR1 is MNHEY and CDR2 is SVGAGI. J gave up 0 bases and V 6 bases, and 3 bases lay outside the gene matches. The CDR3 contains 15 residues.

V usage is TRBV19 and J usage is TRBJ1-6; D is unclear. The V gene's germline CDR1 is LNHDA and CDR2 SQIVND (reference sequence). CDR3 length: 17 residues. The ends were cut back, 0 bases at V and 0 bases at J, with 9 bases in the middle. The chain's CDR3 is CASSIDHSSSYNSPLHF. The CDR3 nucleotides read TGTGCCAGTAGTATAGATCACTCGAGCTCCTATAATTCACCCCTCCACTTT. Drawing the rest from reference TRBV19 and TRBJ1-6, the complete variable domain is DGGITQSPKYLFRKEGQNVTLSCEQNLNHDAMYWYRQDPGQGLRLIYYSQIVNDFQKGDIAEGYSVSREKKESFPLTVTSAQKNPTAFYLCASSIDHSSSYNSPLHFGNGTRLTVT.

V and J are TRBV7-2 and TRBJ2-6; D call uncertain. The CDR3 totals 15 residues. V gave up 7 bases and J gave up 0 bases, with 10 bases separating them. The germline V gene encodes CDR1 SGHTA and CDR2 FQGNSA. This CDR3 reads CASTPLRSGANVLTF. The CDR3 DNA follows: TGTGCCAGCACCCCTTTGCGCTCTGGGGCCAACGTCCTGACTTTC.

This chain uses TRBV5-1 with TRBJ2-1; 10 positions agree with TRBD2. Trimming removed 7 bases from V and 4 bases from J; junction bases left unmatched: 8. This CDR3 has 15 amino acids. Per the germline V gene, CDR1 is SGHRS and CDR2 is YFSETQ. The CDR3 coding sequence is TGCGCCAGCCTTATGGGAGCGGGAGGGTACAATGAGCAGTTCTTC. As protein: CASLMGAGGYNEQFF.

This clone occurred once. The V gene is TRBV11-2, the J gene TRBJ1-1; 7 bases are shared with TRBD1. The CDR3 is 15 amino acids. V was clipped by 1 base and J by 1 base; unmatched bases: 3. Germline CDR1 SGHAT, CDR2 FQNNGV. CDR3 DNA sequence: TGTGCCAGCAGCTTAGCGACAGGGCCGAACACTGAAGCTTTCTTT. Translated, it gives CASSLATGPNTEAFF.

In DNA form, the CDR3 reads TGTGCCAGCAGCTTAGCTCCCACAGGTCTCTATGGCTACACCTTC. Amino acid sequence: CASSLAPTGLYGYTF. V and J are TRBV7-8 and TRBJ1-2; weak D call: TRBD1 (5 bases). The ends were cut back, 0 bases at V and 4 bases at J, with 12 bases in the middle. Germline loops: CDR1 SGHVS, CDR2 FQNEAQ. The CDR3 contains 15 residues.

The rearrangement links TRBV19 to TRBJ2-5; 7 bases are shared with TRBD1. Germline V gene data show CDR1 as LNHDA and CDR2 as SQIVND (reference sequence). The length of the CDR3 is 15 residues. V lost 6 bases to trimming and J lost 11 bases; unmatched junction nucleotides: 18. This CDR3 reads CASSPPGQKASEQYF. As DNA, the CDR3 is TGTGCCAGTAGCCCACCGGGACAGAAGGCGTCGGAGCAGTACTTC.

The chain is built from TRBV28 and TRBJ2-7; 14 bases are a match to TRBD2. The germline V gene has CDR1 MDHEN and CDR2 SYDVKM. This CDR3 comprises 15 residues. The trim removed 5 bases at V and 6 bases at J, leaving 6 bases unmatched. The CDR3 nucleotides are TGTGCCAGCAGTCTGAGGACTAGCGGGGGGTCCGAGCAGTACTTC. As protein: CASSLRTSGGSEQYF.

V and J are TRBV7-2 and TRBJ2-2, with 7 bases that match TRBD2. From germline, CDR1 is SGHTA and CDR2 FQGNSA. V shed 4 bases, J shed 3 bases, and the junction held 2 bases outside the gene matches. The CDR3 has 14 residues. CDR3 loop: CASSSLAYTGELFF. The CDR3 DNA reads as TGTGCCAGCAGCTCACTAGCGTACACCGGGGAGCTGTTTTTT.

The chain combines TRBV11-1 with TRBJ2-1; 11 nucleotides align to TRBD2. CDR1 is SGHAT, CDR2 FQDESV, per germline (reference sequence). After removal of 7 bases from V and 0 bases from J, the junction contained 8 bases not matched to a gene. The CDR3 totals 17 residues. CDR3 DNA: TGTGCCAGCACCGGGGGGCTAGCGGGGGGCTCCTACAATGAGCAGTTCTTC. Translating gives CASTGGLAGGSYNEQFF.

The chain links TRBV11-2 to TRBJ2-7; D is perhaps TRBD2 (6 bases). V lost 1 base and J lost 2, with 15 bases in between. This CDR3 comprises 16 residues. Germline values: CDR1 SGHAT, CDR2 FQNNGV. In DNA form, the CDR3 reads TGTGCCAGCAGCTTAGGCATAGCGGTCCAGACCTACGAGCAGTACTTC. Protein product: CASSLGIAVQTYEQYF.

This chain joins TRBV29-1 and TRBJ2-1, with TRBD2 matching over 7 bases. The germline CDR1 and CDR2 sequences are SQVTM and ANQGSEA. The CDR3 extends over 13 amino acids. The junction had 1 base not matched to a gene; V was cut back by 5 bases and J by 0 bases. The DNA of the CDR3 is TGCAGCGTTCGGACTAGCTCCTACAATGAGCAGTTCTTC. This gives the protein CSVRTSSYNEQFF.

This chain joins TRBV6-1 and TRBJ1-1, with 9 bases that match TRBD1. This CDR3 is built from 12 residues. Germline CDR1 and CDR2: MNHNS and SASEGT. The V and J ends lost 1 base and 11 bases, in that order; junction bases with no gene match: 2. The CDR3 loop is CASSEGDRVAFF. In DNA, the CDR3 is TGTGCCAGCAGTGAAGGGGACAGGGTGGCTTTCTTT.

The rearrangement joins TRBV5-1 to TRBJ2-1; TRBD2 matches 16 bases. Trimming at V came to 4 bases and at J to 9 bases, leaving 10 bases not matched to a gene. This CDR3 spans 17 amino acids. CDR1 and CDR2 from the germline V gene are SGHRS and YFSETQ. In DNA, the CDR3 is TGCGCCAGCAGCGTGGGACTAGCGGGAGGGCAAGGGGGTGAGCAGTTCTTC. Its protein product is CASSVGLAGGQGGEQFF.

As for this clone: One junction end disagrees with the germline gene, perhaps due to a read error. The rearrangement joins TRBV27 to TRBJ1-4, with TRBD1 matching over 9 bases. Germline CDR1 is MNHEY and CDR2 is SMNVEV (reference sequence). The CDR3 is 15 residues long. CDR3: CASSPSQGANEKLFF. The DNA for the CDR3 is TGTGCCAGCAGTCCGTCACAGGGGGCTAACGAAAAACTGTTTTTT.

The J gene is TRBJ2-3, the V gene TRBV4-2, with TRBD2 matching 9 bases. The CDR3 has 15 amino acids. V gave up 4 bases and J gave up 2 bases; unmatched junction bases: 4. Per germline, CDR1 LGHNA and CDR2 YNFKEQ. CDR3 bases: TGTGCCAGCAGCCTCCTAGCGGGGTCCACAGATACGCAGTATTTT. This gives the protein CASSLLAGSTDTQYF.

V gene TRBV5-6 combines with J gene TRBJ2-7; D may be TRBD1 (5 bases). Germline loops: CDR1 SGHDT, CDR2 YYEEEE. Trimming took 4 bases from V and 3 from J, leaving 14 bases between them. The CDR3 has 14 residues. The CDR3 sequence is CASSVRETGYEQYF. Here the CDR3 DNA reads TGTGCCAGCAGCGTCAGGGAAACGGGCTACGAGCAGTACTTC.

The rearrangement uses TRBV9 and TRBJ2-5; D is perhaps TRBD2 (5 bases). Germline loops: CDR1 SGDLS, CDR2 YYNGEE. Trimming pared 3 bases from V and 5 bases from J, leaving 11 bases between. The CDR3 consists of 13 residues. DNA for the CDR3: TGTGCCAGCAGCGGGACTGCAAAGGAGACCCAGTACTTC. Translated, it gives CASSGTAKETQYF.